These T cell receptor beta chains were read from a single sample in a study of post-analysis software for immune sequencing data. MiXCR, run by TCRdb on the PCR reads, gives a single entry per CDR3 protein. The table shows roughly 730,000 distinct CDR3 sequences, with 30% occurring only once. What was sequenced was blood. The source is a girl under 18 with multiple sclerosis. The CDR3 runs from the conserved cysteine through the conserved F or W. D genes are given only for firm matches. The listing skips clone size in some rows; elsewhere it reads once, few, many or a size class.

CDR3 length: 12; clone size: .; V gene: TRBV20-1; J gene: TRBJ2-5; D gene: .; CDR3 protein: CSASLAAETQYF; CDR3 DNA: TGCAGTGCTAGTTTAGCGGCGGAGACCCAGTACTTC
CDR3 length: 17; clone size: .; V gene: TRBV6-5; J gene: TRBJ1-3; D gene: .; CDR3 protein: CASSYSPPGSSGNTIYF; CDR3 DNA: TGTGCCAGCAGTTACTCCCCTCCCGGGAGCTCTGGAAACACCATATATTTT
CDR3 length: 14; clone size: few; V gene: TRBV7-2; J gene: TRBJ2-6; D gene: .; CDR3 protein: CASTTSSGANVLTF; CDR3 DNA: TGTGCCAGCACGACGAGCTCTGGGGCCAACGTCCTGACTTTC
CDR3 length: 15; clone size: .; V gene: TRBV3-1; J gene: TRBJ2-2; D gene: TRBD1; CDR3 protein: CASSRTGVGTGELFF; CDR3 DNA: TGTGCCAGCAGCCGGACAGGGGTAGGGACCGGGGAGCTGTTTTTT
CDR3 length: 14; clone size: .; V gene: TRBV29-1; J gene: TRBJ1-1; D gene: TRBD1; CDR3 protein: CSVEVTGANTEAFF; CDR3 DNA: TGCAGCGTTGAAGTTACAGGGGCGAACACTGAAGCTTTCTTT
CDR3 length: 16; clone size: .; V gene: TRBV28; J gene: TRBJ1-5; D gene: TRBD1; CDR3 protein: CASSLWTGVGNQPQHF; CDR3 DNA: TGTGCCAGCAGTTTGTGGACAGGGGTCGGCAATCAGCCCCAGCATTTT
CDR3 length: 13; clone size: .; V gene: TRBV20-1; J gene: TRBJ2-5; D gene: TRBD1; CDR3 protein: CSARQGRVETQYF; CDR3 DNA: TGCAGTGCCCGACAGGGTAGGGTAGAGACCCAGTACTTC
CDR3 length: 16; clone size: .; V gene: TRBV4-3; J gene: TRBJ2-3; D gene: .; CDR3 protein: CASSQVAEVGTDTQYF; CDR3 DNA: TGCGCCAGCAGCCAAGTCGCCGAGGTGGGCACAGATACGCAGTATTTT
CDR3 length: 17; clone size: few; V gene: TRBV6-5; J gene: TRBJ2-1; D gene: TRBD2; CDR3 protein: CASSYGGLAGPSNEQFF; CDR3 DNA: TGTGCCAGCAGTTACGGGGGACTAGCGGGGCCTAGCAATGAGCAGTTCTTC
CDR3 length: 17; clone size: .; V gene: TRBV28; J gene: TRBJ2-3; D gene: .; CDR3 protein: CASSTPWEGARGDTQYF; CDR3 DNA: TGTGCCAGCAGCACCCCCTGGGAGGGGGCACGGGGAGATACGCAGTATTTT
CDR3 length: 14; clone size: few; V gene: TRBV4-3; J gene: TRBJ1-2; D gene: .; CDR3 protein: CASSQEGREGGYTF; CDR3 DNA: TGCGCCAGCAGCCAAGAGGGCAGGGAGGGTGGCTACACCTTC
CDR3 length: 12; clone size: .; V gene: TRBV9; J gene: TRBJ2-1; D gene: TRBD2; CDR3 protein: CASSERGREQFF; CDR3 DNA: TGTGCCAGCTCCGAGCGGGGCAGGGAGCAGTTCTTC
CDR3 length: 16; clone size: .; V gene: TRBV6-4; J gene: TRBJ2-3; D gene: TRBD2; CDR3 protein: CASSEGGLAFTDTQYF; CDR3 DNA: TGTGCCAGCAGTGAAGGCGGACTAGCGTTCACAGATACGCAGTATTTT
CDR3 length: 15; clone size: .; V gene: TRBV9; J gene: TRBJ1-4; D gene: TRBD1; CDR3 protein: CASSLRTGTNEKLFF; CDR3 DNA: TGTGCCAGCAGCCTACGGACAGGAACTAATGAAAAACTGTTTTTT
CDR3 length: 15; clone size: many; V gene: TRBV18; J gene: TRBJ1-2; D gene: .; CDR3 protein: CASSLTERSNYGYTF; CDR3 DNA: TGTGCCAGCTCACTCACGGAGAGGTCCAACTATGGCTACACCTTC
CDR3 length: 15; clone size: .; V gene: TRBV20-1; J gene: TRBJ2-1; D gene: .; CDR3 protein: CSARDMGTPRDEQFF; CDR3 DNA: TGCAGTGCTAGAGATATGGGGACACCTCGGGATGAGCAGTTCTTC
CDR3 length: 16; clone size: .; V gene: TRBV20-1; J gene: TRBJ1-5; D gene: TRBD1; CDR3 protein: CSARDPGTGWNQPQHF; CDR3 DNA: TGCAGTGCTAGAGACCCGGGGACAGGTTGGAATCAGCCCCAGCATTTT
CDR3 length: 15; clone size: .; V gene: TRBV4-3; J gene: TRBJ2-7; D gene: .; CDR3 protein: CASSLQDRAVDEQYF; CDR3 DNA: TGCGCCAGCAGCCTTCAAGATAGGGCAGTGGACGAGCAGTACTTC
CDR3 length: 16; clone size: .; V gene: TRBV5-8; J gene: TRBJ2-3; D gene: TRBD1; CDR3 protein: CANSSRYRGSKDTQYF; CDR3 DNA: TGTGCCAACAGCTCCCGGTACAGGGGGTCCAAAGATACGCAGTATTTT
CDR3 length: 13; clone size: .; V gene: TRBV29-1; J gene: TRBJ1-5; D gene: .; CDR3 protein: CSVHEGGAQPQHF; CDR3 DNA: TGCAGCGTTCATGAAGGGGGGGCTCAGCCCCAGCATTTT
CDR3 length: 12; clone size: few; V gene: TRBV29-1; J gene: TRBJ1-5; D gene: .; CDR3 protein: CSVHRSNQPQHF; CDR3 DNA: TGCAGCGTTCACCGTAGCAATCAGCCCCAGCATTTT
CDR3 length: 13; clone size: .; V gene: TRBV20-1; J gene: TRBJ1-1; D gene: .; CDR3 protein: CSARPEGNTEAFF; CDR3 DNA: TGCAGTGCTAGACCGGAGGGGAACACTGAAGCTTTCTTT
CDR3 length: 11; clone size: few; V gene: TRBV20-1; J gene: TRBJ2-1; D gene: .; CDR3 protein: CSASSYNEQFF; CDR3 DNA: TGCAGTGCTAGTAGTTACAATGAGCAGTTCTTC
CDR3 length: 16; clone size: .; V gene: TRBV2; J gene: TRBJ2-3; D gene: TRBD2; CDR3 protein: CASRTDGGRAKDTQYF; CDR3 DNA: TGTGCCAGCAGGACGGATGGAGGGAGGGCTAAAGATACGCAGTATTTT
CDR3 length: 15; clone size: .; V gene: TRBV7-2; J gene: TRBJ1-1; D gene: .; CDR3 protein: CASSLGQIRGTEAFF; CDR3 DNA: TGTGCCAGCAGCTTAGGTCAGATCCGAGGCACTGAAGCTTTCTTT
CDR3 length: 12; clone size: .; V gene: TRBV5-1; J gene: TRBJ2-1; D gene: TRBD1; CDR3 protein: CASSLKQGEQFF; CDR3 DNA: TGCGCCAGCAGCTTGAAACAGGGGGAGCAGTTCTTC